This TCR beta chain was profiled in a study of low-dose radiotherapy and immunotherapy resistance in tumors. Across the whole study: The schedule for Cohort 2 used 1 Gy per fraction every two weeks, which added up to 13 Gy over 26 weeks.

This CDR3 region has 14 residues. The germline V gene has CDR1 MNHEY and CDR2 SVGEGT. Between the trimmed V and J ends, which lost 10 bases and 5 bases, there was a span of 19 bases. The sample's time point: after trial treatment. Documented treatment: LDRT plus nivolumab, ipilimumab, low-dose cyclophosphamide and aspirin (RACIN trial). Low-dose radiotherapy, low-dose cyclophosphamide, aspirin, ipilimumab and nivolumab were all given to the donors. Primers targeting TRAV and TRBV primed first-strand cDNA, covering alpha and beta chains. Both a constant-region primer and a V-primer adapter served to amplify TCRs across 15 to 25 PCR cycles. Amplification of isolated mRNA was accomplished via in vitro transcription. TCRdb ran MiXCR on the reads and lists one entry per CDR3 protein. The sample comprises approximately 100,000 distinct CDR3 sequences, around 21% of which are singletons, and over 4% rests with the top ten.

The chain employs TRBV6-2 or TRBV6-3 and TRBJ2-3, with D possibly TRBD2 on 6 matching bases. The sample in question was PBMCs, obtained after low-dose radiotherapy plus immunotherapy. This sequence originates from a male donor with prostate cancer. CDR3 protein: CATFPSAAQDTQYF. CDR3 sequence (DNA): TGTGCCACCTTCCCTAGCGCGGCTCAAGATACGCAGTATTTT.